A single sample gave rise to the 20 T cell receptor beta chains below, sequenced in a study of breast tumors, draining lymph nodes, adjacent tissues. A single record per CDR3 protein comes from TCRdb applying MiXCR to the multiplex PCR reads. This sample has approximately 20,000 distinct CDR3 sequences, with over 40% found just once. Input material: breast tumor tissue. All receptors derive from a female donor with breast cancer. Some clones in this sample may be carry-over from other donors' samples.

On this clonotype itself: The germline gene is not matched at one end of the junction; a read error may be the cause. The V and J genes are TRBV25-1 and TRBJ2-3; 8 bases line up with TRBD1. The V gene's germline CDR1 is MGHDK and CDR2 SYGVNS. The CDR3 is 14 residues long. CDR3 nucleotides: TGCGCCAGCAGTGTGACAGGGGTCACAGATACGCAGTATTTT. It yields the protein CASSVTGVTDTQYF. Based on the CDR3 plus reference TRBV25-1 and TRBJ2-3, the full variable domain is EADIYQTPRYLVIGTGKKITLECSQTMGHDKMYWYQQDPGMELHLIHYSYGVNSTEKGDLSSESTVSRIRTEHFPLTLESARPSHTSQYLCASSVTGVTDTQYFGPGTRLTVL.

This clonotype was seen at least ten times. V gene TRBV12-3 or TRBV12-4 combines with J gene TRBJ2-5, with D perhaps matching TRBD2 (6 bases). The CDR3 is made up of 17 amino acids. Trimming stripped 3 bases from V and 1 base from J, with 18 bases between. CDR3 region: CASSFRLAGTFQETQYF. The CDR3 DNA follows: TGTGCCAGCAGTTTTAGATTGGCAGGGACTTTCCAAGAGACCCAGTACTTC.

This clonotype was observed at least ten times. The CDR3, as DNA: TGTGCCAGCAGCCAAGCCCCGGGACGGGAGCAGTTCTTC. It encodes CASSQAPGREQFF. V is TRBV3-1 and J is TRBJ2-1; D is tentatively TRBD1 or TRBD2 (5 bases each). Trimming cost V 1 base and J 10 bases, with 11 bases left between them. This CDR3 has 13 amino acids. Germline V gene data show CDR1 as LGHDT and CDR2 as YNNKEL (reference sequence).

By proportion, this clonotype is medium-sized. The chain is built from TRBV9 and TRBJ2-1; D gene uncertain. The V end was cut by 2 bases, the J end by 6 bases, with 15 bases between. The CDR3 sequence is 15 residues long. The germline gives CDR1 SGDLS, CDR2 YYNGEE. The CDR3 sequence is CASSVSTGSGNEQFF. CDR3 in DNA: TGTGCCAGCAGCGTTTCAACCGGGTCAGGCAATGAGCAGTTCTTC.

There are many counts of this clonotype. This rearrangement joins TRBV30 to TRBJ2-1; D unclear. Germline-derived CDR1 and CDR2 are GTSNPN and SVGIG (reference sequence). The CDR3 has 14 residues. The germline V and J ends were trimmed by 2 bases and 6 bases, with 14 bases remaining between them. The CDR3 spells CAWSQVDWGNEQFF. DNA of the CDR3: TGTGCCTGGAGTCAGGTTGACTGGGGCAATGAGCAGTTCTTC.

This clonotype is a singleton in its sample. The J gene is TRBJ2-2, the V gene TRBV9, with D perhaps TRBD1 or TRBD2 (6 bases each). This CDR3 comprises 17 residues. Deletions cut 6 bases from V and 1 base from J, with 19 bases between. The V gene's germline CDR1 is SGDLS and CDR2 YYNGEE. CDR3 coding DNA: TGTGCCAGCACCCGAACATCCAGGGGACTGAACACCGGGGAGCTGTTTTTT. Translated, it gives CASTRTSRGLNTGELFF.

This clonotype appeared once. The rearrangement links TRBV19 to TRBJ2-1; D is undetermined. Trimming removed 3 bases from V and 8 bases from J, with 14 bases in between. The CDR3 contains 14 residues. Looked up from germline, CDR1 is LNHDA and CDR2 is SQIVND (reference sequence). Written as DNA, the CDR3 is TGTGCCAGTAGTATTAAAGCGTTTAGGCATGAGCAGTTCTTC. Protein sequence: CASSIKAFRHEQFF.

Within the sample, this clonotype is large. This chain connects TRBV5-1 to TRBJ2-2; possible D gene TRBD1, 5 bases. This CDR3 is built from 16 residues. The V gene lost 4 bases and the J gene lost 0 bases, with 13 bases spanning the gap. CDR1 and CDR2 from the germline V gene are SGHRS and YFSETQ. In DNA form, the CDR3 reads TGCGCCAGCAGCCCAAGACAGAACGCGAACACCGGGGAGCTGTTTTTT. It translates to CASSPRQNANTGELFF.

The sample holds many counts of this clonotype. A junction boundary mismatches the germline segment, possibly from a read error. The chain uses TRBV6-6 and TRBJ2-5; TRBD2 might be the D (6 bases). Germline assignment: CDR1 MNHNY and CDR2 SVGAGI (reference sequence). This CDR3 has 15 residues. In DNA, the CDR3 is TGTGCCAGTTCGAAGGGACTGACGGAACAAGGGACCCAGTACTTC. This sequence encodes CASSKGLTEQGTQYF.

Here the CDR3 DNA reads TGCGCCAGCAGCCACGGGACTAGCGGGAGGTACGAGCAGTACTTC. It yields the protein CASSHGTSGRYEQYF. The chain links TRBV5-1 to TRBJ2-7; 15 nucleotides match TRBD2. The trim removed 4 bases at V and 4 bases at J, leaving 3 bases unmatched. CDR3 length equals 15 residues. Germline V gene sequence: CDR1 SGHRS, CDR2 YFSETQ.

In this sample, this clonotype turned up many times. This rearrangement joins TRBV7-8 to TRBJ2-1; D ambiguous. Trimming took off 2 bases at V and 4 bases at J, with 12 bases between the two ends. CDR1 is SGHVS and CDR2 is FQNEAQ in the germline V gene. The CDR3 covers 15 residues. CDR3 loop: CASSLSEHQYNEQFF. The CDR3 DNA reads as TGTGCCAGCAGCTTAAGCGAGCACCAGTACAATGAGCAGTTCTTC.

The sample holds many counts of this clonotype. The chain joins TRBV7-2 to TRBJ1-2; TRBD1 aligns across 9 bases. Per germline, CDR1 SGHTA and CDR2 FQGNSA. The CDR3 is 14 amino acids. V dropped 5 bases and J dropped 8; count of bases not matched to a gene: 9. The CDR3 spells CASSPGTGLLGYTF. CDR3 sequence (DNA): TGTGCCAGCAGCCCCGGGACAGGGCTTCTCGGCTACACCTTC.

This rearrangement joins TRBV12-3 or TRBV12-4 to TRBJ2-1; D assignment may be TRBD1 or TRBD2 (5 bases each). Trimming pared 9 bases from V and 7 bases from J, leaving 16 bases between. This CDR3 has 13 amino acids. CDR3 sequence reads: CASGGNSYNEQFF. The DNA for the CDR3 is TGTGCCAGTGGGGGAAACTCGTATAATGAGCAGTTCTTC.

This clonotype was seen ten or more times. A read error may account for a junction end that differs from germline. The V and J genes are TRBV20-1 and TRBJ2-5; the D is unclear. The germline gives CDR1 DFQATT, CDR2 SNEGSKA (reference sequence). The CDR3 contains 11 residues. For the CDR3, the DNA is TGCAGTGCACAGAACCAAGAGACCCAGTCCTTC. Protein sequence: CSAQNQETQSF.

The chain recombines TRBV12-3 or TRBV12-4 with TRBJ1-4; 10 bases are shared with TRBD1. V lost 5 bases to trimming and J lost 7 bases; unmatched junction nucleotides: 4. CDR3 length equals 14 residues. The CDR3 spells CASSLGTGVEKLFF. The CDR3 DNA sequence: TGTGCCAGCAGTCTCGGGACAGGGGTTGAAAAACTGTTTTTT.

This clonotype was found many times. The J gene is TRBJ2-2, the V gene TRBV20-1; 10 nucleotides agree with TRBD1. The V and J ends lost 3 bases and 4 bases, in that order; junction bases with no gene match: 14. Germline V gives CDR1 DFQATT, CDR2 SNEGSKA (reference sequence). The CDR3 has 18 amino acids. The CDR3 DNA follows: TGCAGTGCTAGGCGACCCGGATGGGACAGGGGAACCACCGGGGAGCTGTTTTTT. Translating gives CSARRPGWDRGTTGELFF.

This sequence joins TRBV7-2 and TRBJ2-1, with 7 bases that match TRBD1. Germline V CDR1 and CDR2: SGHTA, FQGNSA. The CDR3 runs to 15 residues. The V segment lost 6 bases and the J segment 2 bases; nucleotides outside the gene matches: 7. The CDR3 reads CASSSDREPYNEQFF. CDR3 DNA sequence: TGTGCCAGCAGTTCTGACAGGGAGCCCTACAATGAGCAGTTCTTC.

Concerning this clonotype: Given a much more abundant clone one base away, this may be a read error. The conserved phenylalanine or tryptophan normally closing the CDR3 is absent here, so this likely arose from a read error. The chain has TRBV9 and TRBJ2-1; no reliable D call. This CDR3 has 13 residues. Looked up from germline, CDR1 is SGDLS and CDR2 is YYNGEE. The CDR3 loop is CASSVGHHNDQFS. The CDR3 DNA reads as TGTGCCAGCAGCGTCGGTCACCACAATGACCAGTTCTCC.

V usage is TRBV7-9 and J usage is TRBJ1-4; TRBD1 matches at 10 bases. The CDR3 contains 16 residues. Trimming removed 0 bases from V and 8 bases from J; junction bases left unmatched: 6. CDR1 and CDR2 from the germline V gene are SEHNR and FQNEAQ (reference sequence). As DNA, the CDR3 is TGTGCCAGCAGCTTAGCGCGGGGGACAGGGGAGGAAAAACTGTTTTTT. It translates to CASSLARGTGEEKLFF.

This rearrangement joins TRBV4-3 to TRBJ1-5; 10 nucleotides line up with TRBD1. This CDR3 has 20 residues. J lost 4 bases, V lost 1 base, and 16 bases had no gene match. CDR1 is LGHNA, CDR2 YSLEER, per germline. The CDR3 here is CASSQGTGTGDFGGNQPQHF. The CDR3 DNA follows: TGCGCCAGCAGCCAAGGCACCGGGACAGGGGATTTTGGGGGGAATCAGCCCCAGCATTTT.